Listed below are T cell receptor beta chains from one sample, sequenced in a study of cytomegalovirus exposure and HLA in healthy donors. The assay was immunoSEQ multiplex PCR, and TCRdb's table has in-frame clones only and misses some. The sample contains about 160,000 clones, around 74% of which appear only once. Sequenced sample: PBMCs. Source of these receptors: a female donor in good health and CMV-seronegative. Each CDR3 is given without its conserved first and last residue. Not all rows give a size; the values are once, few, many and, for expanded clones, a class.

CDR3 protein: ASSITPGVGQPQH
CDR3 length: 13
V gene: TRBV19
clone size: once

CDR3 protein: ASSYSPGSTEAF
CDR3 length: 12
V gene: TRBV6-6
clone size: NA

CDR3 protein: ASSFSGSIWNEQF
CDR3 length: 13
V gene: TRBV5-4
clone size: NA

CDR3 protein: ASSPQGGYGYT
CDR3 length: 11
V gene: TRBV2
clone size: NA

CDR3 protein: ASSLAYSRASNQPQH
CDR3 length: 15
V gene: TRBV7-8
clone size: once

CDR3 protein: ASSPRGSNQPQH
CDR3 length: 12
V gene: TRBV9
clone size: NA

CDR3 protein: ASSLARTQY
CDR3 length: 9
V gene: TRBV5-8
clone size: NA

CDR3 protein: ASSYSMVRGTEAF
CDR3 length: 13
V gene: TRBV6-6
clone size: NA

CDR3 protein: ASSERAGGKAF
CDR3 length: 11
V gene: TRBV2
clone size: NA

CDR3 protein: ASSYSKSGAERGYT
CDR3 length: 14
V gene: TRBV6-5
clone size: NA

CDR3 protein: ASSFLLAGGGNEQF
CDR3 length: 14
V gene: TRBV11-2
clone size: NA

CDR3 protein: ASTQIPSRSFGTSDHEQY
CDR3 length: 18
V gene: TRBV13
clone size: NA

CDR3 protein: ASSVTGSSYNEQF
CDR3 length: 13
V gene: TRBV9
clone size: NA

CDR3 protein: AWDRGSGAF
CDR3 length: 9
V gene: TRBV30
clone size: few

CDR3 protein: ASSYGARGNYGYT
CDR3 length: 13
V gene: TRBV7-3
clone size: once

CDR3 protein: ASSENPGGQPQH
CDR3 length: 12
V gene: TRBV6-1
clone size: NA

CDR3 protein: ASSFRGSRGSTGELF
CDR3 length: 15
V gene: TRBV7-3
clone size: NA

CDR3 protein: SVEPRLAGTDTQY
CDR3 length: 13
V gene: TRBV29-1
clone size: NA

CDR3 protein: ASSVRLEGYNEQF
CDR3 length: 13
V gene: TRBV5-1
clone size: few

CDR3 protein: ASRGDRDASPLH
CDR3 length: 12
V gene: TRBV6-1
clone size: NA

CDR3 protein: AISVTVVNEQY
CDR3 length: 11
V gene: TRBV10-3
clone size: NA

CDR3 protein: ASSPDLNEQF
CDR3 length: 10
V gene: TRBV5-1
clone size: NA

CDR3 protein: ASSLELGGDTQY
CDR3 length: 12
V gene: TRBV7-9
clone size: NA

CDR3 protein: ASSQVDRGWNTEAF
CDR3 length: 14
V gene: TRBV4-2
clone size: NA

CDR3 protein: ASSVGGQNYGYT
CDR3 length: 12
V gene: TRBV9
clone size: NA

CDR3 protein: ASSLTENYGYT
CDR3 length: 11
V gene: TRBV18
clone size: once

CDR3 protein: ASSPETGLNSPLH
CDR3 length: 13
V gene: TRBV18
clone size: NA

CDR3 protein: ASIPTSGGHNEQF
CDR3 length: 13
V gene: TRBV5-1
clone size: NA

CDR3 protein: ASSLAGGPSYNEQF
CDR3 length: 14
V gene: TRBV5-1
clone size: few

CDR3 protein: ASSLDRGPGELF
CDR3 length: 12
V gene: TRBV7-3
clone size: few

CDR3 protein: AWSVGGEGEAF
CDR3 length: 11
V gene: TRBV30
clone size: NA

CDR3 protein: AWSEGTVNEQF
CDR3 length: 11
V gene: TRBV30
clone size: NA

CDR3 protein: SADRSNRTEAF
CDR3 length: 11
V gene: TRBV29-1
clone size: NA

CDR3 protein: ASSERAGGNTGELF
CDR3 length: 14
V gene: TRBV6-1
clone size: NA

CDR3 protein: ASSLAGGGFYEQY
CDR3 length: 13
V gene: TRBV5-6
clone size: NA